These 15 T cell receptor beta chains were sequenced from one sample in a study of cytomegalovirus exposure and HLA in healthy donors. PCR employed 60 Vbeta and 13 Jbeta primers. Sequencing used immunoSEQ multiplex PCR; TCRdb keeps in-frame clones, though not all of them. The data hold 200,000 to 250,000 clones, with roughly 80% observed a single time. Sequenced: PBMCs. The receptors were sampled from a male donor in good health and CMV-seronegative.

V gene TRBV19 combines with J gene TRBJ2-7; TRBD1 agrees at 11 bases. After removal of 3 bases from V and 3 bases from J, the junction contained 4 bases not matched to a gene. Per germline, CDR1 LNHDA and CDR2 SQIVND (reference sequence). CDR3 length: 15 amino acids. CDR3 loop: CASSISGTGGYEQYF. As DNA, the CDR3 is TGTGCCAGTAGTATTTCCGGGACAGGGGGCTACGAGCAGTACTTC.

The chain combines TRBV6-6 with TRBJ2-3; 11 bases match TRBD2. The CDR3 contains 16 residues. V was pared by 2 bases and J by 4 bases, with 5 bases of the junction left unmatched. Germline CDR1 MNHNY, CDR2 SVGAGI (reference sequence). In DNA form, the CDR3 reads TGTGCCAGCAGTTACACACTAGCGGGAGTGGCAGATACGCAGTATTTT. Translated, it gives CASSYTLAGVADTQYF.

CDR3 bases: TGTGCCAGCAGTTTGCCGACAGTAGTCAATCAGCCCCAGCATTTT. Amino acids: CASSLPTVVNQPQHF. This chain connects TRBV28 to TRBJ1-5; a weak D match, TRBD1 (5 bases). This CDR3 comprises 15 residues. The V and J ends lost 3 bases and 3 bases respectively, with 12 bases between them. CDR1 and CDR2 from the germline V gene are MDHEN and SYDVKM. The full variable domain, rest sourced from reference TRBV28 and TRBJ1-5, is DVKVTQSSRYLVKRTGEKVFLECVQDMDHENMFWYRQDPGLGLRLIYFSYDVKMKEKGDIPEGYSVSREKKERFSLILESASTNQTSMYLCASSLPTVVNQPQHFGDGTRLSIL.

This chain links TRBV28 with TRBJ2-5; TRBD2 aligns across 12 bases. Germline lookup yields CDR1 MDHEN and CDR2 SYDVKM. V shed 5 bases, J shed 3 bases, and the junction held 13 bases outside the gene matches. The CDR3 extends over 18 amino acids. This chain's CDR3 is CASSLILAGGVKEETQYF. The CDR3 nucleotides are TGTGCCAGCAGTCTTATACTAGCGGGAGGCGTTAAAGAAGAGACCCAGTACTTC.

This clone was counted only a few times. This chain connects TRBV9 to TRBJ1-1, with D uncertain. The V gene lost 0 bases and the J gene lost 4 bases, with 13 bases spanning the gap. The CDR3 runs 15 residues. Germline V lookup: CDR1 SGDLS, CDR2 YYNGEE. The CDR3 is CASSVVGDWGTEAFF. CDR3 DNA: TGTGCCAGCAGCGTAGTCGGGGATTGGGGCACTGAAGCTTTCTTT. Full variable domain (outside the CDR3, taken from reference TRBV9 and TRBJ1-1): DSGVTQTPKHLITATGQRVTLRCSPRSGDLSVYWYQQSLDQGLQFLIQYYNGEERAKGNILERFSAQQFPDLHSELNLSSLELGDSALYFCASSVVGDWGTEAFFGQGTRLTVV.

Comments on this clone: The sample holds other DNA sequences that translate to the same CDR3. The chain recombines TRBV5-1 with TRBJ2-5; 12 bases align to TRBD2. Trimming at V came to 3 bases and at J to 5 bases, leaving 2 bases not matched to a gene. Per germline, CDR1 SGHRS and CDR2 YFSETQ. There are 14 residues in the CDR3. The DNA for the CDR3 is TGCGCCAGCAGCTCCCTAGCGGGAGGGGAGACCCAGTACTTC. Its translation is CASSSLAGGETQYF.

The CDR3: CASSLGPGQSSYEQYF. The CDR3 DNA reads as TGTGCCAGCAGCTTAGGCCCGGGACAGTCTTCCTACGAGCAGTACTTC. The chain recombines TRBV11-2 with TRBJ2-7; 7 bases are a match to TRBD1. This CDR3 has 16 amino acids. The junction had 7 bases not matched to a gene; V was cut back by 1 base and J by 1 base. Germline loops: CDR1 SGHAT, CDR2 FQNNGV.

The chain links TRBV7-6 to TRBJ2-5; tentative D call: TRBD2 (5 bases). This CDR3 has 16 amino acids. Germline V gene lookup returns CDR1 SGHVS and CDR2 FNYEAQ. The V end was cut by 2 bases, the J end by 4 bases, with 17 bases between. DNA for the CDR3: TGTGCCAGCAGCTTACGCCTTATGGGAGACGGAGAGACCCAGTACTTC. Its translation is CASSLRLMGDGETQYF.

This chain connects TRBV19 to TRBJ1-2; tentative D call: TRBD1 (6 bases). V gave up 3 bases and J gave up 3 bases, with 11 bases separating them. The CDR3 covers 14 residues. Germline CDR1 is LNHDA and CDR2 is SQIVND (reference sequence). The CDR3 DNA follows: TGTGCCAGTAGTATGGACCCAGGGGACTATGGCTACACCTTC. It is translated as CASSMDPGDYGYTF.

The chain carries TRBV28 and TRBJ1-4; tentatively, D is TRBD1 (6 bases). Looked up from germline, CDR1 is MDHEN and CDR2 is SYDVKM. This CDR3 region has 15 residues. V lost 6 bases and J 2 bases, leaving 13 bases between the germline ends. DNA of the CDR3: TGTGCCAGCAGCCTCAGGGGAGCGACTAATGAAAAACTGTTTTTT. Its translation is CASSLRGATNEKLFF.

The rearrangement uses TRBV7-3 and TRBJ1-1, with D possibly matching TRBD1 (5 bases). The CDR3 spans 13 residues. Germline V gene sequence: CDR1 SGHTA, CDR2 FQGTGA. V dropped 0 bases and J dropped 6 bases, with 8 bases sitting between them. CDR3 in DNA: TGTGCCAGCAGCTTAACGGGGGGTTCTGAAGCTTTCTTT. Residues: CASSLTGGSEAFF.

This clone was counted only a few times. The rearrangement uses TRBV4-2 and TRBJ1-2; D is perhaps TRBD1 (6 bases). Deletions cut 0 bases from V and 5 bases from J, with 13 bases between. Germline CDR1 LGHNA, CDR2 YNFKEQ. The CDR3 is 15 amino acids. The CDR3 sequence is CASSQDGGGRYGYTF. As DNA, the CDR3 is TGTGCCAGCAGCCAAGATGGGGGGGGCCGGTATGGCTACACCTTC.

The V call is TRBV7-6, the J call TRBJ2-5; D is undetermined. Germline V gene lookup returns CDR1 SGHVS and CDR2 FNYEAQ. Trimming removed 4 bases at V and 7 bases at J, with 10 bases between. The CDR3 spans 12 residues. The CDR3 is CASSYEVGTQYF. CDR3 nucleotide sequence: TGTGCCAGCAGCTACGAGGTGGGGACCCAGTACTTC.

The V call is TRBV10-3, the J call TRBJ2-7; 8 bases are shared with TRBD1. Germline loops: CDR1 ENHRY, CDR2 SYGVKD. The CDR3 length is 15 residues. Trimming removed 11 bases from V and 0 bases from J; junction bases left unmatched: 12. The CDR3 DNA reads TGTGCCGTGGGGCGAGGACAGGGCCTCTCCTACGAGCAGTACTTC. Translation gives CAVGRGQGLSYEQYF.

The rearrangement links TRBV10-1 to TRBJ1-5; D gene unclear. Germline assignment: CDR1 WNHNN and CDR2 SYGVQD (reference sequence). The V end was cut by 5 bases, the J end by 3 bases, with 8 bases between. The CDR3 covers 13 residues. CDR3 coding DNA: TGCGCCAGCAGTCAGGTTGACAATCAGCCCCAGCATTTT. This translates into CASSQVDNQPQHF.